There are a few counts of the clone carrying this TCR beta chain. These data are taken from a study of spatial heterogeneity in lung cancer. Sample time point: blood at routine non-recurrence follow-up after resection. Single TCR cDNA molecules each had their own unique molecular identifier. One entry per CDR3 protein results from TCRdb running MiXCR on the 5' RACE reads. The table lists 17,000 or so distinct CDR3 sequences, about a tenth of them singletons. Trimming took 0 bases from V and 3 from J; bases not matched to a gene: 6. CDR1 is MNHEY and CDR2 is SVGAGI in the germline V gene. CDR3 length equals 17 residues.

This receptor was obtained from a female donor with early-stage non-small cell lung cancer. The chain recombines TRBV6-5 with TRBJ2-1, with TRBD2 identical over 9 bases. Sequenced here: PBMCs, sampled at follow-up. In DNA form, the CDR3 reads TGTGCCAGCAGTTACTCCCCGCTAGCGGGGATCTACAATGAGCAGTTCTTC. Amino acids: CASSYSPLAGIYNEQFF.